This T cell receptor beta chain was sequenced in a study of T-cell memory formation after mild COVID-19. Study-wide results and limits: Mainly CM and EM harbored the contracting CD4+ clones; mainly EMRA harbored the CD8+ ones.

The V gene end was trimmed by 2 bases and the J gene end by 5 bases; junction bases not matched to a gene: 6. The germline gives CDR1 MNHEY, CDR2 SVGEGT. CDR3 length: 17 residues. It was 5'RACE with constant-segment primers that produced the TCR alpha and TCR beta cDNA libraries, which carried sample barcodes and UMIs. TCRdb reprocessed the 5' RACE reads via MiXCR and lists one record per CDR3 protein. The table shows about 470,000 distinct CDR3 sequences, with around a quarter occurring only once. As for this clonotype: Its antigen remains unidentified.

Sample: PBMCs or a T cell subset sorted from them (not recorded which). This clonotype originated in an adult woman who had mild COVID-19 (a few samples of this study predate the infection). Cell type and time point are not known. J is TRBJ2-2 and V is TRBV6-2 or TRBV6-3; 12 positions match TRBD2. CDR3 bases: TGTGCCAGCAGTTACCTAGCGGGAGGGCTTCGTACCGGGGAGCTGTTTTTT. It translates to CASSYLAGGLRTGELFF.